This T cell receptor (beta chain) was found in a study of PD-L1 blockade in urothelial cancer (dated by TCRdb to 2016 to 2017). At the level of the whole study: Every patient began therapy in about 2014 and was given atezolizumab 1,200 mg intravenously every 3 weeks. About 85% of the roughly 30 patients were males with bladder-origin urothelial cancer, and about 65% of the roughly 30 reported a prior smoking history. An ECOG performance status of 0 or 1 was recorded for the patients, and 0 to 3 prior chemotherapy regimens had been received by the patients. Blood samples were analyzed at 3 weeks after treatment start (second dose) and at 6 weeks after treatment start. A median of roughly 140,000 T cells and some 84,000 unique TCRs was obtained from blood samples, and a median clonality of 0.080 was observed. The study, an exploratory multi-omic analysis, examined somatic, immune and clinical correlates of response to PD-L1 blockade with atezolizumab in urothelial cancer. Pretreatment tumor samples, along with matched peripheral blood collected serially before and after atezolizumab treatment, underwent TCR sequencing. Durable clinical benefit was defined as a progression-free survival longer than 6 months, and TCR features were additionally tested against progression-free survival and overall survival. In the same patients, whole exome sequencing and RNA sequencing of pretreatment tumors were performed in addition to TCR sequencing. Durable clinical benefit was achieved by nine patients but not by the remaining 20. Twenty-nine patients had pretreatment blood TCR-seq, around 25 had at least one posttreatment blood collection, and around 25 had tumor TCR-seq. Broad study findings and their caveats: Among patients with durable benefit, tumor-associated TCR clones showed greater expansion in peripheral blood 3 weeks after treatment started (n ≈ 21, p = 0.022). A pretreatment peripheral blood TCR clonality below the median was linked to improved progression-free and overall survival. Because the sample size was small (n = 29) and many of the analyses were exploratory, the results are meant to be hypothesis-generating.

The sample's time point, from its label and the paper: pretreatment peripheral blood. A cohort of more than 25 patients with locally advanced or metastatic urothelial carcinoma, treated at Memorial Sloan Kettering on a trial protocol, was included. Peripheral blood mononuclear cells were collected pretreatment and during treatment, with between 1 and 8 total time points obtained per patient. The Qiagen DNeasy Blood extraction kit was used to purify genomic DNA from total PBMCs and tumor samples. PBMCs were collected pretreatment and during treatment and were isolated and stored as previously described. A distance of 7 bases separates the germline ends of V and J, which lose 4 bases and 2 bases respectively. The CDR1 and CDR2 encoded by the germline V gene (reference sequence) are GTSNPN and SVGIG. Reading from cysteine to phenylalanine, the CDR3 counts 12 amino acids. The read is trimmed to its CDR3 DNA, 36 bases read in frame from base 1.

This clone appeared a few times. Its recognized antigen is unknown. Base qualities were left out, and no much larger clone turns up one base away. Each PCR received spiked-in synthetic TCR analog templates so that absolute template abundance could be estimated from read counts. TCRbeta CDR3 regions were amplified from genomic DNA with bias-controlled V and J gene primers using the immunoSEQ assay. Rearranged TCRbeta segments were sequenced at approximately 20X coverage. The original methods were these. Clustering was used to correct sequencing errors, and CDR3s were annotated against IMGT to assign V, D and J genes. Out-of-frame and stop-codon sequences were excluded, and only productive TCRbeta rearrangements were used in downstream analyses. Clonality was calculated as one minus the Shannon entropy normalized by the log of the number of unique productive sequences. Clones differing between time points or between blood and tumor were identified using Fisher's exact test with Benjamini-Hochberg correction, with an adjusted p below 0.01 applied as the threshold. TCRdb took this table from immuneACCESS and kept in-frame rearrangements with V and J called. Such tables lack part of the clones; where checked against another copy, unresolved V genes explain under half of the gap, and the rest is unexplained. Clone size and V and J calls were adopted from that table, with D and trimming inferred from the DNA. Here the sample has tens of thousands of clones; roughly 89% occur a single time. The ten largest clones capture approximately 10% of the sample.

This sample comprised PBMCs, obtained around atezolizumab (anti-PD-L1) treatment. This clonotype originated in a woman in her seventies with urothelial cancer. The V and J segments used are TRBV30 and TRBJ2-3; the D gene is unclear. The DNA sequence is given as TGTGCCTGGAATCTACCCACAGATACGCAGTATTTT. Protein translation: CAWNLPTDTQYF. The full variable domain, with segments outside the CDR3 supplied by the reference TRBV30 and TRBJ2-3 proteins, appears as SQTIHQWPATLVQPVGSPLSLECTVEGTSNPNLYWYRQAAGRGLQLLFYSVGIGQISSEVPQNLSASRPQDRQFILSSKKLLLSDSGFYLCAWNLPTDTQYFGPGTRLTVL.